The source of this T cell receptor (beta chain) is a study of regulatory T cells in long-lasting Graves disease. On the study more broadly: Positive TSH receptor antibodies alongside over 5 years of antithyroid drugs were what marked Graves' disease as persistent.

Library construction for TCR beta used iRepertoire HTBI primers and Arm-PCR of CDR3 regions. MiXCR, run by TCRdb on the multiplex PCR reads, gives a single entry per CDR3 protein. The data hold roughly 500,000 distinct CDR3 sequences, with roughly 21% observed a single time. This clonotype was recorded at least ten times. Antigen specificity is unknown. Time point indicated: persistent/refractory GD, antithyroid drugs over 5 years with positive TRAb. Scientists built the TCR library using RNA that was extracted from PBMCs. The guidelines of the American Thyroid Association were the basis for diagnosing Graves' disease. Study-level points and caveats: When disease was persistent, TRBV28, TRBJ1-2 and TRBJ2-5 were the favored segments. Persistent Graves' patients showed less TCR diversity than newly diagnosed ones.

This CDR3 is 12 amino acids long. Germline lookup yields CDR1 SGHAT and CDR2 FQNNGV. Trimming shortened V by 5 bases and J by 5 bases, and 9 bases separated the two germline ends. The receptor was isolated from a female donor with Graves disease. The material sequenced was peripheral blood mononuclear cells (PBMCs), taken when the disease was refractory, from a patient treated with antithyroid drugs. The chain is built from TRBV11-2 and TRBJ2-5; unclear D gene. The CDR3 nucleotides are TGTGCCAGCAGCCCCGCCAGCGAGACCCAGTACTTC. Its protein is CASSPASETQYF. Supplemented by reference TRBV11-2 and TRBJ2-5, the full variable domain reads EAGVAQSPRYKIIEKRQSVAFWCNPISGHATLYWYQQILGQGPKLLIQFQNNGVVDDSQLPKDRFSAERLKGVDSTLKIQPAKLEDSAVYLCASSPASETQYFGPGTRLLVL.